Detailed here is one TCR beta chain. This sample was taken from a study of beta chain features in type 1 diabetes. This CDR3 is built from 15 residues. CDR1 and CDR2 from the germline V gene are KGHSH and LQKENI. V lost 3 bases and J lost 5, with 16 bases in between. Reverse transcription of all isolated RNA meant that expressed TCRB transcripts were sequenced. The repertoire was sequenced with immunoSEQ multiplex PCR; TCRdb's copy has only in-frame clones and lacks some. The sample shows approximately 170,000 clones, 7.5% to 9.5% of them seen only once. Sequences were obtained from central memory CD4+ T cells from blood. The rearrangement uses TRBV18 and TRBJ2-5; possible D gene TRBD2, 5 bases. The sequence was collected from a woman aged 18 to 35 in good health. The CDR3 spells CASSPGGSSGETQYF. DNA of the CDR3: TGTGCCAGCTCACCGGGCGGCAGCTCGGGGGAGACCCAGTACTTC. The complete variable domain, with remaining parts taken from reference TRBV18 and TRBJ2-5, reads NAGVMQNPRHLVRRRGQEARLRCSPMKGHSHVYWYRQLPEEGLKFMVYLQKENIIDESGMPKERFSAEFPKEGPSILRIQQVVRGDSAAYFCASSPGGSSGETQYFGPGTRLLVL.